The TCR beta chain described here comes from a study of T cells in Graves' hyperthyroidism and ophthalmopathy. Study details: Peripheral blood was drawn at first diagnosis, prior to all treatment.

Authors of the study amplified TCR beta CDR3 regions from RNA transcripts. An initial round of RT-PCR targeting the TCR CDR3 relied on the HTBI primer set. TCRdb reprocessed the multiplex PCR reads via MiXCR and lists one record per CDR3 protein. The sample consists of about 400,000 distinct CDR3 sequences, roughly an eighth of them appearing once. Per the germline V gene, CDR1 is MRHNA and CDR2 is SNTAGT. Trimming stripped 4 bases from V and 10 bases from J, with 15 bases between. The CDR3 extends over 13 amino acids. Patients having uncontrolled infection, another autoimmune disease, pregnancy or lactation were not included.

This clonotype was obtained from a man aged 50-60 years with Graves' ophthalmopathy. This chain uses TRBV6-4 with TRBJ2-3; TRBD2 might be the D (6 bases). What was sequenced was blood. The CDR3 region has the DNA TGTGCCAGCAGTGCCCCCCTAGCGAAGGCGCAGTATTTT. It is translated as CASSAPLAKAQYF.